The T cell receptor (beta chain) described here comes from a study of shared clonotypes between healthy human individuals. Clones were sequenced by immunoSEQ multiplex PCR, and TCRdb holds only the in-frame ones, with some missing. In the table there are about 680,000 clones, roughly 73% of which are singletons. This clone was detected once. The clonotype originates from a woman aged 25 to 45 in good health. Sequencing input: memory CD4+ T cells sorted from blood. The subset is: CD45RA-negative fraction.

The CDR3 bases are TGTGCCAGCAGTTACTTAGGGGGAGATACGCAGTATTTT. Protein: CASSYLGGDTQYF. The chain is built from TRBV6-6 and TRBJ2-3; D is perhaps TRBD1 (6 bases). The CDR3 covers 13 residues. Trimming stripped 1 base from V and 5 bases from J, with 7 bases between. Germline lookup yields CDR1 MNHNY and CDR2 SVGAGI (reference sequence).